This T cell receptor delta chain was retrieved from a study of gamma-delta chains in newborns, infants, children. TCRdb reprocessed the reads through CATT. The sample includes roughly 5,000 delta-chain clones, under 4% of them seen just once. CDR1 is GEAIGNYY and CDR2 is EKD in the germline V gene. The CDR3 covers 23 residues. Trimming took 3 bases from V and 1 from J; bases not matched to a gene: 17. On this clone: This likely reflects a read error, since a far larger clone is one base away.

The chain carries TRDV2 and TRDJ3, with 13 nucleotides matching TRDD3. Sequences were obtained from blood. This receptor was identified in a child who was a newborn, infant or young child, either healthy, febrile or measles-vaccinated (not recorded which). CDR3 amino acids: CACDARLLGDTWFGSWDTRQMFF. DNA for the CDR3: TGTGCCTGTGACGCTCGCCTACTGGGGGATACGTGGTTTGGATCCTGGGACACCCGACAGATGTTTTTC.